A single sample gave rise to the 26 T cell receptor beta chains below, sequenced in a study of cytomegalovirus exposure and HLA in healthy donors. The PCR ran on 60 Vbeta and 13 Jbeta primers. Only in-frame clones appear in the TCRdb table, and some are missing; sequencing was by immunoSEQ multiplex PCR. The data show roughly 140,000 clones, about 84% seen once. The specimen was PBMCs. The receptor set was obtained from a woman aged 18-35 years in good health and CMV-seropositive.

The chain couples TRBV6-5 to TRBJ1-2, with D unresolved. This CDR3 spans 15 amino acids. Germline V CDR1 and CDR2: MNHEY, SVGAGI. The V end was cut by 2 bases, the J end by 3 bases, with 13 bases between. CDR3: CASSYGGRRHYGYTF. Written as DNA, the CDR3 is TGTGCCAGCAGTTACGGAGGGCGCAGACACTATGGCTACACCTTC.

A few counts support this clone. This chain links TRBV18 with TRBJ2-3; D possibly corresponds to TRBD1 (6 bases). Germline V gives CDR1 KGHSH, CDR2 LQKENI. CDR3 length: 16 amino acids. The V gene lost 1 base and the J gene lost 0 bases, with 11 bases spanning the gap. The DNA for the CDR3 is TGTGCCAGCTCACCACTTGGACAGTCTAGCACAGATACGCAGTATTTT. Translation: CASSPLGQSSTDTQYF. Looking up the rest from reference TRBV18 and TRBJ2-3 gives the full variable domain: NAGVMQNPRHLVRRRGQEARLRCSPMKGHSHVYWYRQLPEEGLKFMVYLQKENIIDESGMPKERFSAEFPKEGPSILRIQQVVRGDSAAYFCASSPLGQSSTDTQYFGPGTRLTVL.

This clone was seen only once. V gene TRBV18 combines with J gene TRBJ1-2; D perhaps matches TRBD1 (5 bases). Germline CDR1 KGHSH, CDR2 LQKENI. The germline V and J ends were trimmed by 2 bases and 7 bases, with 17 bases remaining between them. This CDR3 is 15 amino acids long. The CDR3 loop is CASSPSAGPLIGYTF. The CDR3 nucleotides read TGTGCCAGCTCACCATCGGCAGGGCCCCTTATTGGCTACACCTTC.

The rearrangement links TRBV10-3 to TRBJ1-2, with TRBD1 matching 8 bases. Germline V lookup: CDR1 ENHRY, CDR2 SYGVKD. The CDR3 length is 15 residues. After removal of 8 bases from V and 4 bases from J, the junction contained 12 bases not matched to a gene. The CDR3 reads CAILTSDRGSYGYTF. In DNA form, the CDR3 reads TGTGCCATCCTAACGTCTGACAGGGGATCCTATGGCTACACCTTC.

The chain employs TRBV5-4 and TRBJ2-1; D not resolved. Germline V gene data show CDR1 as SGHNT and CDR2 as YYREEE (reference sequence). CDR3 length: 15 residues. V was cut by 0 bases and J by 0 bases, with 7 bases left in between. CDR3 loop: CASSLDFSSYNEQFF. In DNA, the CDR3 is TGTGCCAGCAGCTTGGACTTTAGCTCCTACAATGAGCAGTTCTTC.

V is TRBV6-6 and J is TRBJ2-1; 11 bases match TRBD2. CDR3 length equals 15 residues. The germline V gene encodes CDR1 MNHNY and CDR2 SVGAGI (reference sequence). V was clipped by 5 bases and J by 3 bases; unmatched bases: 3. CDR3 loop: CASSVAGGNYNEQFF. The CDR3 DNA sequence: TGTGCCAGCAGTGTAGCGGGGGGGAACTACAATGAGCAGTTCTTC.

The chain uses TRBV19 and TRBJ1-6; D ambiguous. This CDR3 has 13 amino acids. Germline loops: CDR1 LNHDA, CDR2 SQIVND (reference sequence). As DNA, the CDR3 is TGTGCTGTGGCGGCGTACATGAATTCACCCCTCCACTTT. Its protein is CAVAAYMNSPLHF.

The genes are TRBV13 and TRBJ2-7; 9 nucleotides match TRBD2. The CDR3 loop spans 17 amino acids. In germline, CDR1 is PRHDT, CDR2 FYEKMQ (reference sequence). Unmatched junction bases numbered 13, after V lost 5 bases and J lost 2 bases. The CDR3 coding sequence is TGTGCCAGCAGCGCCGGGCTCCTAGCGGGGATCGCCTACGAGCAGTACTTC. Amino acids: CASSAGLLAGIAYEQYF.

In nucleotides, the CDR3 is TGTGCCAGCAGCTTTGGGGGGAATGGCTACACCTTC. It yields the protein CASSFGGNGYTF. This chain joins TRBV5-8 and TRBJ1-2; perhaps TRBD1 as D (5 bases). V was trimmed by 2 bases and J by 6 bases, leaving 8 bases between them. CDR3 length equals 12 residues. Germline CDR1 SGHTS, CDR2 YDEGEE. Full variable domain (outside the CDR3, taken from reference TRBV5-8 and TRBJ1-2): EAGVTQSPTHLIKTRGQQATLRCSPISGHTSVYWYQQALGLGLQFLLWYDEGEERNRGNFPPRFSGRQFPNYSSELNVNALELEDSALYLCASSFGGNGYTFGSGTRLTVV.

The V call is TRBV9, the J call TRBJ2-7; 8 bases map to TRBD2. This CDR3 is 14 amino acids long. CDR1 and CDR2 (germline): SGDLS, YYNGEE. The ends lost 0 bases at V and 3 bases at J; junction bases unmatched: 2. In nucleotides, the CDR3 is TGTGCCAGCAGCGTAGGGACTAGCTACTACGAGCAGTACTTC. It yields the protein CASSVGTSYYEQYF.

This chain links TRBV7-8 with TRBJ1-6, with D uncertain. V gave up 6 bases and J gave up 0 bases, with 9 bases separating them. The CDR3 has 15 amino acids. Germline loops: CDR1 SGHVS, CDR2 FQNEAQ. The DNA of the CDR3 is TGTGCCAGCAGGACCGGCGGCTCCTATAATTCACCCCTCCACTTT. This translates into CASRTGGSYNSPLHF.

The table lists this clone with a few counts. J is TRBJ2-3 and V is TRBV27; 7 bases align to TRBD2. From germline, CDR1 is MNHEY and CDR2 SMNVEV (reference sequence). This CDR3 is 16 amino acids long. Trimming removed 3 bases from V and 2 bases from J; junction bases left unmatched: 8. The CDR3 region is CASSLSLADYTDTQYF. The CDR3 DNA reads as TGTGCCAGCAGTTTGTCGCTAGCGGACTACACAGATACGCAGTATTTT.

The chain links TRBV4-1 to TRBJ2-6, with 7 bases matching TRBD1. V was clipped by 7 bases and J by 4 bases; unmatched bases: 13. Looked up from germline, CDR1 is MGHRA and CDR2 is YSYEKL. This CDR3 has 17 amino acids. For the CDR3, the DNA is TGCGCCAGCACCGACAAAACGACAGGGCCCGGGGCCAACGTCCTGACTTTC. It codes for CASTDKTTGPGANVLTF.

The chain recombines TRBV15 with TRBJ1-5; maybe TRBD1 (6 bases). Germline V gene sequence: CDR1 LNHNV, CDR2 YYDKDF (reference sequence). The CDR3 covers 15 residues. V lost 0 bases and J lost 5, with 11 bases in between. CDR3 nucleotides: TGTGCCACCAGCAGAGATCAGGGGAGGGATCAGCCCCAGCATTTT. Amino acid sequence: CATSRDQGRDQPQHF.

The rearrangement links TRBV9 to TRBJ1-6; TRBD1 matches at 8 bases. The CDR3 totals 12 residues. Per the germline V gene, CDR1 is SGDLS and CDR2 is YYNGEE. Trimming cost V 5 bases and J 13 bases; bases outside gene matches: 5. The CDR3 loop is CASSDRGSPLHF. DNA for the CDR3: TGTGCCAGCAGTGACAGGGGTTCGCCCCTCCACTTT. Drawing the rest from reference TRBV9 and TRBJ1-6, the complete variable domain is DSGVTQTPKHLITATGQRVTLRCSPRSGDLSVYWYQQSLDQGLQFLIQYYNGEERAKGNILERFSAQQFPDLHSELNLSSLELGDSALYFCASSDRGSPLHFGNGTRLTVT.

The chain couples TRBV19 to TRBJ2-7, with 9 bases that match TRBD1. Unmatched junction bases numbered 9, after V lost 5 bases and J lost 1 base. Germline V lookup: CDR1 LNHDA, CDR2 SQIVND (reference sequence). The CDR3 loop spans 16 amino acids. This CDR3 is CASSYRQGQGSYEQYF. CDR3 sequence (DNA): TGTGCCAGTAGTTACCGGCAGGGACAGGGATCCTACGAGCAGTACTTC.

The chain couples TRBV9 to TRBJ2-3, with 7 bases matching TRBD2. V was pared by 1 base and J by 8 bases, with 4 bases of the junction left unmatched. The CDR3 covers 13 residues. Per germline, CDR1 SGDLS and CDR2 YYNGEE. CDR3 nucleotide sequence: TGTGCCAGCAGCGTAAGTGGGGGGGGTACGCAGTATTTT. Translation: CASSVSGGGTQYF.

In its sample, this clone was seen once. The chain employs TRBV7-6 and TRBJ1-1; no clear D gene. Trimming shortened V by 5 bases and J by 4 bases, and 11 bases separated the two germline ends. CDR1 is SGHVS and CDR2 is FNYEAQ in the germline V gene. This CDR3 is 13 amino acids long. This chain's CDR3 is CASSREAGTEAFF. In nucleotides, the CDR3 is TGTGCCAGCAGCAGGGAGGCGGGCACTGAAGCTTTCTTT.

V gene TRBV6-1 combines with J gene TRBJ2-5; 10 bases are a match to TRBD1. Germline assignment: CDR1 MNHNS and CDR2 SASEGT. CDR3 size: 15 residues. With V trimmed by 8 bases and J by 5 bases, 11 bases remained unmatched. This chain's CDR3 is CASFLGTGVVETQYF. For the CDR3, the DNA is TGTGCCAGCTTCTTAGGGACAGGGGTTGTGGAGACCCAGTACTTC.

The chain combines TRBV6-5 with TRBJ2-3, with a weak D call TRBD1 (5 bases). Between the trimmed V and J ends, which lost 0 bases and 6 bases, there was a span of 10 bases. Germline loops: CDR1 MNHEY, CDR2 SVGAGI. This CDR3 region has 14 residues. CDR3 sequence (DNA): TGTGCCAGCAGTTACTCTCAGGGCCGGGATACGCAGTATTTT. Protein: CASSYSQGRDTQYF.

This clone came up a few times. The chain joins TRBV7-9 to TRBJ1-4; D is ambiguous. Germline assignment: CDR1 SEHNR and CDR2 FQNEAQ (reference sequence). CDR3 length equals 16 residues. With 4 bases removed from V and 0 bases from J, the gap between germline ends came to 12 bases. The CDR3 bases are TGTGCCAGCAGCTCCTCTAACCTGGCAACTAATGAAAAACTGTTTTTT. Its translation: CASSSSNLATNEKLFF.

J is TRBJ2-7 and V is TRBV6-1, with TRBD1 matching over 7 bases. The J segment lost 5 bases and the V segment lost 10 bases, leaving 8 bases of the junction unmatched. CDR1 MNHNS and CDR2 SASEGT come from the germline V gene. This CDR3 comprises 12 residues. CDR3 sequence (DNA): TGTGCCATCAGGGACAGTCACCACGAGCAGTACTTC. It is translated as CAIRDSHHEQYF.

Regarding this clone: Additional DNA sequences in this sample encode the identical CDR3. The chain employs TRBV5-1 and TRBJ1-1; no reliable D call. V lost 0 bases and J 4 bases, leaving 7 bases between the germline ends. The CDR3 runs 13 residues. CDR1 and CDR2 from the germline V gene are SGHRS and YFSETQ. The chain's CDR3 is CASSLGPGTEAFF. CDR3 bases: TGCGCCAGCAGCTTGGGGCCAGGCACTGAAGCTTTCTTT.

The chain joins TRBV5-1 to TRBJ2-7, with TRBD1 matching 8 bases. V trimming: 1 base; J trimming: 2 bases; junction bases outside the gene matches: 5. Germline CDR1 reads SGHRS; CDR2 reads YFSETQ. This CDR3 has 15 amino acids. The CDR3 sequence is CASSLIAGGPYEQYF. CDR3 coding DNA: TGCGCCAGCAGCTTGATCGCAGGGGGCCCCTACGAGCAGTACTTC.

This chain links TRBV7-9 with TRBJ1-4; 10 nucleotides align to TRBD1. CDR1 and CDR2 from the germline V gene are SEHNR and FQNEAQ (reference sequence). V was clipped by 5 bases and J by 11 bases; unmatched bases: 8. The CDR3 extends over 14 amino acids. CDR3 coding DNA: TGTGCCAGCAGCCCCGGGACAGGGGTCCAGAAACTGTTTTTT. As protein: CASSPGTGVQKLFF.

The chain joins TRBV9 to TRBJ1-6; 10 bases are shared with TRBD1. Trimming removed 4 bases from V and 7 bases from J; junction bases left unmatched: 5. Germline V gene lookup returns CDR1 SGDLS and CDR2 YYNGEE. This CDR3 comprises 15 residues. The CDR3 region is CASSPRTGGNSPLHF. CDR3 nucleotide sequence: TGTGCCAGCAGCCCGAGGACAGGGGGAAATTCACCCCTCCACTTT.